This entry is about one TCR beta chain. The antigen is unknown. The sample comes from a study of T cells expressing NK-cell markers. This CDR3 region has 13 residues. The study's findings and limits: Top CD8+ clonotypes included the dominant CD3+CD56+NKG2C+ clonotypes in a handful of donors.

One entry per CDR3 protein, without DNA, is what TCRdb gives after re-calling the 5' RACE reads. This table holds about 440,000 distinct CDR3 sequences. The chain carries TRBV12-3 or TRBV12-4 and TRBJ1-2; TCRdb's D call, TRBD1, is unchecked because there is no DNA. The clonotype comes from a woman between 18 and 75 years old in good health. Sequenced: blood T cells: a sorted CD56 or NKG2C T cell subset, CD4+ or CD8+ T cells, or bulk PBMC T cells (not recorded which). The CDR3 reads CASSPDRARGYTF.